These 21 T cell receptor beta chains originate from one sample sequenced in a study of long-term antiretroviral therapy in people with HIV. The run of the v3.0 immunoSEQ assay was at survey level. TCRdb keeps only in-frame clones here, not all; method: immunoSEQ multiplex PCR. The sample lists 20,000 to 30,000 clones, 70% to 80% occurring once. The starting material was unsorted PBMCs, obtained 1.2 years after starting antiretroviral therapy. The receptors originated from a woman in her forties with HIV.

The V call is TRBV5-1, the J call TRBJ1-1; D is perhaps TRBD1 (6 bases). Germline lookup yields CDR1 SGHRS and CDR2 YFSETQ. V gave up 4 bases and J gave up 4 bases, with 23 bases separating them. CDR3 length equals 17 residues. In DNA form, the CDR3 reads TGCGCCAGCAGCCCCGGGACGGGTGGGGGAGGGGGCACTGAAGCTTTCTTT. Translating gives CASSPGTGGGGGTEAFF.

This clone was seen more than once but under ten times. The genes are TRBV5-8 and TRBJ1-1, with D possibly TRBD1 on 6 matching bases. V was shortened by 0 bases and J by 4 bases, with 13 bases between the two germline ends. The CDR3 loop spans 15 amino acids. Germline V gene lookup returns CDR1 SGHTS and CDR2 YDEGEE. The CDR3 DNA follows: TGTGCCAGCAGCTTGGGGGACACCCGACTCACTGAAGCTTTCTTT. It codes for CASSLGDTRLTEAFF.

The chain has TRBV18 and TRBJ1-4; the D is unclear. Looked up from germline, CDR1 is KGHSH and CDR2 is LQKENI. CDR3 length equals 14 residues. The germline V and J ends were trimmed by 8 bases and 7 bases, with 17 bases remaining between them. CDR3 loop: CASQSSTGGEKLFF. CDR3 nucleotide sequence: TGTGCCAGCCAATCCTCCACGGGCGGTGAAAAACTGTTTTTT.

There are a few counts of this clone. The V call is TRBV5-8, the J call TRBJ2-5, with 9 positions matching TRBD1. CDR1 SGHTS and CDR2 YDEGEE come from the germline V gene. The J segment lost 3 bases and the V segment lost 4 bases, leaving 4 bases of the junction unmatched. The length of the CDR3 is 14 residues. The CDR3, as DNA: TGTGCCAGCAGCGACCGGACAGGGGAAGAGACCCAGTACTTC. Encoded protein: CASSDRTGEETQYF.

This clone occurred a few times. This chain connects TRBV5-4 to TRBJ2-5; D ambiguous. V lost 0 bases and J 1 base, leaving 10 bases between the germline ends. The CDR3 spans 15 residues. The V gene's germline CDR1 is SGHNT and CDR2 YYREEE (reference sequence). The CDR3 coding sequence is TGTGCCAGCAGCTTGGCCCCGGACGGCCAAGAGACCCAGTACTTC. Its protein is CASSLAPDGQETQYF. The variable domain in full, completed from reference TRBV5-4 and TRBJ2-5, reads ETGVTQSPTHLIKTRGQQVTLRCSSQSGHNTVSWYQQALGQGPQFIFQYYREEENGRGNFPPRFSGLQFPNYSSELNVNALELDDSALYLCASSLAPDGQETQYFGPGTRLLVL.

The chain has TRBV12-5 and TRBJ1-2; TRBD1 matches 10 bases. CDR1 and CDR2 (germline): LGHNT, FRNRAP. This CDR3 spans 17 amino acids. Trimming took 7 bases from V and 2 from J; bases not matched to a gene: 13. The CDR3 DNA is TGTGCTAGTGATCCCTGGGGAAGGGACAGGGGCAACTATGGCTACACCTTC. Residues: CASDPWGRDRGNYGYTF.

CDR3 residues: CASSPPLGLADTGELFF. The CDR3 DNA follows: TGTGCCAGCTCACCACCCCTGGGCCTAGCGGACACCGGGGAGCTGTTTTTT. J is TRBJ2-2 and V is TRBV18; 7 bases match TRBD2. The germline V gene encodes CDR1 KGHSH and CDR2 LQKENI. This CDR3 has 17 residues. J gave up 3 bases and V 0 bases, and 7 bases lay outside the gene matches.

V usage is TRBV5-1 and J usage is TRBJ1-5, with D unclear. CDR3 length: 13 amino acids. Per germline, CDR1 SGHRS and CDR2 YFSETQ. V gave up 0 bases and J gave up 7 bases, with 8 bases separating them. The CDR3 here is CASSLGQRQPQHF. CDR3 nucleotides: TGCGCCAGCAGCTTGGGACAACGGCAGCCCCAGCATTTT.

The rearrangement links TRBV5-6 to TRBJ2-5; 10 positions agree with TRBD1. The CDR3 totals 16 residues. The trim removed 4 bases at V and 1 base at J, leaving 7 bases unmatched. CDR1 is SGHDT and CDR2 is YYEEEE in the germline V gene. CDR3 coding DNA: TGTGCCAGCAGCCGACGGACAGGGGGAGGCCAAGAGACCCAGTACTTC. Amino acids: CASSRRTGGGQETQYF.

As for this clone: A read error may account for a junction end that differs from germline. This rearrangement joins TRBV11-3 to TRBJ1-3, with unresolved D. From germline, CDR1 is SGHNT and CDR2 YENEEA. The CDR3 covers 13 residues. The CDR3 DNA is TGTGCCAGCAGCCCAGGACCTGGCAACACCATATATTTT. Translated, it gives CASSPGPGNTIYF.

The CDR3 spells CASSLTGAHNQPQHF. CDR3 sequence (DNA): TGTGCCAGCAGCTTAACGGGGGCCCATAATCAGCCCCAGCATTTT. The chain joins TRBV7-8 to TRBJ1-5, with D possibly being TRBD1 (6 bases). The CDR3 is made up of 15 amino acids. Trimming removed 2 bases at V and 4 bases at J, with 12 bases between. The V gene's germline CDR1 is SGHVS and CDR2 FQNEAQ. Full variable domain (rest looked up from reference TRBV7-8 and TRBJ1-5): GAGVSQSPRYKVAKRGQDVALRCDPISGHVSLFWYQQALGQGPEFLTYFQNEAQLDKSGLPSDRFFAERPEGSVSTLKIQRTQQEDSAVYLCASSLTGAHNQPQHFGDGTRLSIL.

This chain uses TRBV29-1 with TRBJ2-5; D possibly uses TRBD1 or TRBD2 (6 bases each). The CDR3 length is 14 residues. Trimming shortened V by 7 bases and J by 1 base, and 16 bases separated the two germline ends. CDR1 is SQVTM, CDR2 ANQGSEA, per germline. CDR3 in DNA: TGCAGCGCCCGTAGGGGGGTTAGCCAAGAGACCCAGTACTTC. Translating it yields CSARRGVSQETQYF.

This chain connects TRBV11-2 to TRBJ2-4; D possibly corresponds to TRBD1 (5 bases). The CDR3 is 13 amino acids. CDR1 and CDR2 from the germline V gene are SGHAT and FQNNGV. Trimming left V 5 bases short and J 6 bases short, with 11 bases between. The CDR3 nucleotides read TGTGCCAGCAGCGTAGTAACAGGAAACATTCAGTACTTC. Its protein is CASSVVTGNIQYF.

The chain links TRBV30 to TRBJ1-4; perhaps TRBD1 as D (5 bases). V lost 2 bases and J 8 bases, leaving 6 bases between the germline ends. Looked up from germline, CDR1 is GTSNPN and CDR2 is SVGIG (reference sequence). The CDR3 sequence is 11 residues long. The CDR3 bases are TGTGCCTGGAGTTGGGGGGAAAAACTGTTTTTT. Its translation is CAWSWGEKLFF. Full variable domain (remainder filled in from reference TRBV30 and TRBJ1-4): SQTIHQWPATLVQPVGSPLSLECTVEGTSNPNLYWYRQAAGRGLQLLFYSVGIGQISSEVPQNLSASRPQDRQFILSSKKLLLSDSGFYLCAWSWGEKLFFGSGTQLSVL.

This clone was picked up one time. The gene calls are TRBV19 and TRBJ2-7; either TRBD1 or TRBD2 may supply D (5 bases each). Germline CDR1 and CDR2: LNHDA and SQIVND (reference sequence). This CDR3 has 15 amino acids. V gave up 3 bases and J gave up 5 bases, with 17 bases separating them. The CDR3 nucleotides are TGTGCCAGTAGTATTCAGGGAGAGGGGCTCGACGAGCAGTACTTC. It codes for CASSIQGEGLDEQYF.

The rearrangement links TRBV9 to TRBJ2-7; 9 bases fit TRBD1. From germline, CDR1 is SGDLS and CDR2 YYNGEE. The CDR3 sequence is 15 residues long. Trimming cost V 3 bases and J 5 bases; bases outside gene matches: 9. The CDR3 nucleotides read TGTGCCAGCAGCGGGATAACAGGGGGCGGCCACGAGCAGTACTTC. Amino acids: CASSGITGGGHEQYF. Supplemented by reference TRBV9 and TRBJ2-7, the full variable domain reads DSGVTQTPKHLITATGQRVTLRCSPRSGDLSVYWYQQSLDQGLQFLIQYYNGEERAKGNILERFSAQQFPDLHSELNLSSLELGDSALYFCASSGITGGGHEQYFGPGTRLTVT.

The CDR3, as DNA: TGTGCCAGTAGTAATAGAGTTGAAGCTTTCTTT. Protein sequence: CASSNRVEAFF. The rearrangement uses TRBV19 and TRBJ1-1; no clear D. With 4 bases removed from V and 7 bases from J, the gap between germline ends came to 7 bases. The CDR3 extends over 11 amino acids. The germline V gene has CDR1 LNHDA and CDR2 SQIVND (reference sequence).

V and J are TRBV27 and TRBJ1-5; maybe TRBD1 (5 bases). This CDR3 region has 15 residues. The germline V gene has CDR1 MNHEY and CDR2 SMNVEV (reference sequence). Trimming stripped 6 bases from V and 7 bases from J, with 19 bases between. The CDR3 sequence: CASSSGWGDGQPQHF. As DNA, the CDR3 is TGTGCCAGCAGCTCGGGGTGGGGGGATGGCCAGCCCCAGCATTTT.

This chain joins TRBV13 and TRBJ2-7, with a weak D call TRBD1 (5 bases). V lost 4 bases to trimming and J lost 2 bases, with 15 bases between them. The CDR3 spans 15 residues. From germline, CDR1 is PRHDT and CDR2 FYEKMQ (reference sequence). This CDR3 is CASSSTSTGPYEQYF. CDR3 DNA sequence: TGTGCCAGCAGCTCCACATCTACAGGACCCTACGAGCAGTACTTC.

The chain recombines TRBV19 with TRBJ1-1; a possible D gene is TRBD1 (5 bases). This CDR3 contains 13 residues. The V gene's germline CDR1 is LNHDA and CDR2 SQIVND (reference sequence). Trimming removed 8 bases from V and 0 bases from J, with 10 bases in between. The CDR3 bases are TGTGCCAGTTCCTGGGACCTGAACACTGAAGCTTTCTTT. Amino acids: CASSWDLNTEAFF.

The CDR3 nucleotides read TGCGCCAGCAGTGAGGGACAGGGATACTACGAGCAGTACTTC. Translation: CASSEGQGYYEQYF. This chain links TRBV10-2 with TRBJ2-7, with 8 positions matching TRBD1. CDR1 is WSHSY, CDR2 SAAADI, per germline. The length of the CDR3 is 14 residues. The V and J ends lost 2 bases and 3 bases, in that order; junction bases with no gene match: 3.